The 5 T cell receptor beta chains presented below share a single source sample, sequenced in a study of OX40 agonist ivuxolimab in advanced cancers. Here immunoSEQ multiplex PCR was the method, and the copy in TCRdb shows in-frame clones only, minus some. Of some 48,000 clones listed, about four fifths are singletons. The sequencing used CD4+ or CD8+ T cells sorted from blood, collected in a trial of the OX40 agonist ivuxolimab. These receptors originate from an adult with an advanced solid tumor such as melanoma, head and neck, liver or kidney cancer.

The chain employs TRBV11-2 and TRBJ1-1; TRBD1 matches at 10 bases. Trimming took 5 bases from V and 5 from J; bases not matched to a gene: 14. This CDR3 comprises 17 residues. Germline CDR1 reads SGHAT; CDR2 reads FQNNGV. CDR3 loop: CASSPRQGAYLGTEAFF. Written as DNA, the CDR3 is TGTGCCAGCAGCCCGAGACAGGGGGCCTACTTGGGGACTGAAGCTTTCTTT.

The chain carries TRBV28 and TRBJ2-7; 8 bases match TRBD2. The CDR3 contains 14 residues. The V gene end was trimmed by 7 bases and the J gene end by 2 bases; junction bases not matched to a gene: 7. CDR1 is MDHEN, CDR2 SYDVKM, per germline. CDR3 sequence: CASKPSGGAYEQYF. CDR3 coding DNA: TGTGCCAGCAAACCAAGCGGGGGCGCCTACGAGCAGTACTTC.

The chain combines TRBV27 with TRBJ2-3, with D possibly TRBD2 on 5 matching bases. The CDR3 is made up of 12 amino acids. Germline V lookup: CDR1 MNHEY, CDR2 SMNVEV (reference sequence). Between the trimmed V and J ends, which lost 7 bases and 7 bases, there was a span of 12 bases. The CDR3 spells CASMTGRYTQYF. The CDR3 DNA follows: TGTGCCAGCATGACGGGAAGGTATACGCAGTATTTT.

This clone was observed a handful of times. This rearrangement joins TRBV30 to TRBJ1-1; D uncertain. Trimming pared 7 bases from V and 1 base from J, leaving 19 bases between. In germline, CDR1 is GTSNPN, CDR2 SVGIG (reference sequence). The CDR3 loop spans 15 amino acids. CDR3 sequence: CAYSIPSPGNTEAFF. The CDR3 bases are TGTGCCTATTCCATCCCGAGTCCGGGGAACACTGAAGCTTTCTTT.

This clone was recorded a few times. The rearrangement uses TRBV6-1 and TRBJ2-7; D is perhaps TRBD1 (5 bases). Germline CDR1 and CDR2: MNHNS and SASEGT. Trimming took off 1 base at V and 0 bases at J, with 7 bases between the two ends. This CDR3 is 14 amino acids long. The CDR3 bases are TGTGCCAGCAGTGAAGACAGGAGCTCCTACGAGCAGTACTTC. It translates to CASSEDRSSYEQYF.